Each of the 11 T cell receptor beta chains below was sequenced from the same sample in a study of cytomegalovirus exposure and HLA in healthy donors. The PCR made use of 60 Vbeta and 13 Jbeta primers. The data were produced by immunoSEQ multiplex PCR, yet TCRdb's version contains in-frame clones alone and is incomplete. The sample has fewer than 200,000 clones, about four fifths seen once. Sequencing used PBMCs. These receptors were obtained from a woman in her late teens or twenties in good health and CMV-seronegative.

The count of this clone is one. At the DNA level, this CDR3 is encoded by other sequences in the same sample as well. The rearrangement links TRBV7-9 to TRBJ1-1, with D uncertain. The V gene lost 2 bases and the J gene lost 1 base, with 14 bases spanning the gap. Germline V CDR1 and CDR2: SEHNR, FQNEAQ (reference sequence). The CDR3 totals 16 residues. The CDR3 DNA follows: TGTGCCAGCAGCTTAAGTTCCGGCAGGCCGAACACTGAAGCTTTCTTT. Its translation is CASSLSSGRPNTEAFF.

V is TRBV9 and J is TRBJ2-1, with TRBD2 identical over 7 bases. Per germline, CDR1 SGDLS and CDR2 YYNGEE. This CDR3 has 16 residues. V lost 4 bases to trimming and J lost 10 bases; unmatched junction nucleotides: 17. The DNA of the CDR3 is TGTGCCAGCAGCCCGACTGGACTAGACCGGCGAGGGGAGCAGTTCTTC. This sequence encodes CASSPTGLDRRGEQFF.

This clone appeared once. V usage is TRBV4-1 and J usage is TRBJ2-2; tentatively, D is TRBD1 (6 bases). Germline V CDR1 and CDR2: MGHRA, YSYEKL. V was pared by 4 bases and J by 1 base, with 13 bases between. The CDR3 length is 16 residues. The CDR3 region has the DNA TGCGCCAGCAGCCCAGTGGGGGCCAAGAACACCGGGGAGCTGTTTTTT. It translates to CASSPVGAKNTGELFF.

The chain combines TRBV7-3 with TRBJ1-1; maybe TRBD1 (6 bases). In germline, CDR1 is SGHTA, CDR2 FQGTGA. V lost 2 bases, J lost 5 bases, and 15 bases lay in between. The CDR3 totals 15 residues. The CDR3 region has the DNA TGTGCCAGCAGCTTAGGGGGTCTAGGGGGTACTGAAGCTTTCTTT. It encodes CASSLGGLGGTEAFF. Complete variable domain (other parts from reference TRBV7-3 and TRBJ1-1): GAGVSQTPSNKVTEKGKYVELRCDPISGHTALYWYRQSLGQGPEFLIYFQGTGAADDSGLPNDRFFAVRPEGSVSTLKIQRTERGDSAVYLCASSLGGLGGTEAFFGQGTRLTVV.

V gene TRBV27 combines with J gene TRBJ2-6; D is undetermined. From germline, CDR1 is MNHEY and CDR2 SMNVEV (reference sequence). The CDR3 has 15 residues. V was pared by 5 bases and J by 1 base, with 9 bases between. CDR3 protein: CASSRSTSGANVLTF. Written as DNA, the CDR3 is TGTGCCAGCAGTCGCTCCACTTCTGGGGCCAACGTCCTGACTTTC.

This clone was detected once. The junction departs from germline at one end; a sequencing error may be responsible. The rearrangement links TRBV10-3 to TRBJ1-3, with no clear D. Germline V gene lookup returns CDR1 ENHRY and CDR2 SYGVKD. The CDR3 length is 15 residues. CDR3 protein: CVITEELKTGNTIYF. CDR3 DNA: TGCGTCATCACCGAGGAGTTAAAGACTGGAAACACCATATATTTT.

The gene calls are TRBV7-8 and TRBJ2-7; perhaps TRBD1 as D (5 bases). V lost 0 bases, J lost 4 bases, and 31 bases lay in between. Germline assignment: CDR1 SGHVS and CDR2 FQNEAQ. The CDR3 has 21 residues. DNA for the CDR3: TGTGCCAGCAGCTTAGCCCATTCGGTATCGACAGACTTCCCATTGCGGTACGAGCAGTACTTC. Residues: CASSLAHSVSTDFPLRYEQYF.

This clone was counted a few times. In DNA, the CDR3 is TGCGCCAGCAGCTTGGTTGCGAGCGGAATACAAGATGAGCAGTTCTTC. Its translation: CASSLVASGIQDEQFF. V gene TRBV5-1 combines with J gene TRBJ2-1; possibly TRBD2 for D (5 bases). V dropped 0 bases and J dropped 8 bases, with 18 bases sitting between them. Germline CDR1 reads SGHRS; CDR2 reads YFSETQ. CDR3 length: 16 residues.

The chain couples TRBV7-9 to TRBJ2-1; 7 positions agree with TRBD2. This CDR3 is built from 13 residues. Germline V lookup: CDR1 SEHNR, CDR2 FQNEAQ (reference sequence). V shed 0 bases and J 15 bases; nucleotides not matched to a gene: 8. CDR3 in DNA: TGTGCCAGCAGCTTAGCCGAAGGGACTACACTGTTCTTC. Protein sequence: CASSLAEGTTLFF.

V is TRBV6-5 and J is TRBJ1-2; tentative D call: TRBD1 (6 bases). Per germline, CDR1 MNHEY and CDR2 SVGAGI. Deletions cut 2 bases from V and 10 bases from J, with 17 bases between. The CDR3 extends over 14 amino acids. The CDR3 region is CASSYGGTPVVYTF. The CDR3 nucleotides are TGTGCCAGCAGTTACGGTGGGACACCCGTAGTCTACACCTTC.

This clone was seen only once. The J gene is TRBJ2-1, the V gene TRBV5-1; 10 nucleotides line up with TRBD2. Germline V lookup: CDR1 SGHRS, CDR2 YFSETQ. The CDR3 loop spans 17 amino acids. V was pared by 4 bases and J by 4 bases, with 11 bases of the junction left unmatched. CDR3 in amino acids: CASSRGSGTSAYNEQFF. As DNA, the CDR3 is TGCGCCAGCAGCCGAGGCTCCGGGACTAGCGCGTACAATGAGCAGTTCTTC.